The T cell receptor beta chain described here comes from a study of cytomegalovirus exposure and HLA in healthy donors. The study, taken as a whole, reports: Several of the most significant clusters were apparently associated with common viral pathogens in a later analysis. The authors reported that TCR beta sequences could predict HLA-A and HLA-B alleles. These predictions were accurate for most subjects in the first cohort. In presence/absence analyses, roughly uniform sequencing depth across donors was assumed. Published work reported that the classifier diagnosed cytomegalovirus status with high specificity and sensitivity.

The V gene end was trimmed by 0 bases and the J gene end by 1 base; junction bases not matched to a gene: 0. The CDR3 length is 15 residues. Germline-derived CDR1 and CDR2 are SGHDT and YYEEEE. 60 Vbeta and 13 Jbeta primers were used in PCR. Profiling relied on immunoSEQ multiplex PCR, and the TCRdb table lists in-frame clones only, not all of them. The table records 250,000 to 350,000 clones, 86% of them present only once. A few counts support this clone. Its antigen is not known. The source is a man between 35 and 55 years old in good health and CMV-seropositive. The V and J genes are TRBV5-6 and TRBJ1-5; 8 bases are a match to TRBD1. Sequencing input: PBMCs. Here the CDR3 reads CASSLGTGSNQPQHF. The DNA for the CDR3 is TGTGCCAGCAGCTTGGGGACAGGGAGCAATCAGCCCCAGCATTTT.